The 10 T cell receptor beta chains reported below all come from one sample, sequenced in a study of OX40 agonist ivuxolimab in advanced cancers. Only in-frame clones appear in the TCRdb table, and some are missing; sequencing was by immunoSEQ multiplex PCR. The table includes roughly 32,000 clones, about 92% detected once. The material was CD4+ or CD8+ T cells sorted from blood, obtained in a trial of the OX40 agonist ivuxolimab. The receptors come from an adult with an advanced solid tumor such as melanoma, head and neck, liver or kidney cancer.

The chain employs TRBV5-1 and TRBJ2-1; D may be TRBD1 (6 bases). The CDR3 totals 13 residues. Deletions cut 2 bases from V and 4 bases from J, with 7 bases between. Germline CDR1 reads SGHRS; CDR2 reads YFSETQ. CDR3: CASSLQGYNEQFF. CDR3 sequence (DNA): TGCGCCAGCAGCTTACAGGGATACAATGAGCAGTTCTTC.

This chain uses TRBV27 with TRBJ2-7, with D possibly being TRBD2 (6 bases). Germline loops: CDR1 MNHEY, CDR2 SMNVEV (reference sequence). This CDR3 region has 14 residues. With 5 bases removed from V and 4 bases from J, the gap between germline ends came to 15 bases. The CDR3 is CASSHRGLEYEQYF. CDR3 DNA sequence: TGTGCCAGCAGTCATAGGGGACTGGAATACGAGCAGTACTTC.

The chain is built from TRBV4-1 and TRBJ2-5; D is possibly TRBD2 (5 bases). Germline V gene lookup returns CDR1 MGHRA and CDR2 YSYEKL. The CDR3 contains 15 residues. V lost 3 bases and J 1 base, leaving 12 bases between the germline ends. The CDR3 nucleotides read TGCGCCAGCAGCCAGGCGGGCCTACCCCAAGAGACCCAGTACTTC. This encodes CASSQAGLPQETQYF.

The table lists this clone with many counts. The chain links TRBV6-1 to TRBJ2-7; possible D gene TRBD1, 6 bases. Germline V lookup: CDR1 MNHNS, CDR2 SASEGT. Trimming stripped 7 bases from V and 7 bases from J, with 20 bases between. The length of the CDR3 is 14 residues. The CDR3, as DNA: TGTGCCAGCAACCCAGAGGGGGACCAAGGGGAGCAGTACTTC. As protein: CASNPEGDQGEQYF.

The chain links TRBV6-5 to TRBJ2-7, with TRBD1 matching 8 bases. The V segment lost 4 bases and the J segment 2 bases; nucleotides outside the gene matches: 7. Germline CDR1 is MNHEY and CDR2 is SVGAGI. The CDR3 has 15 amino acids. The DNA of the CDR3 is TGTGCCAGCAGTTCCTTGGCAGGGGGCCCCTACGAGCAGTACTTC. It encodes CASSSLAGGPYEQYF.

The chain couples TRBV27 to TRBJ2-7; D unclear. Germline V gene data show CDR1 as MNHEY and CDR2 as SMNVEV (reference sequence). CDR3 size: 14 residues. V lost 3 bases to trimming and J lost 0 bases, with 9 bases between them. The CDR3 bases are TGTGCCAGCAGTTTTGGTTTCTCCTCCTACGAGCAGTACTTC. Translation gives CASSFGFSSYEQYF.

The chain recombines TRBV5-8 with TRBJ1-1, with 9 bases matching TRBD1. Germline assignment: CDR1 SGHTS and CDR2 YDEGEE. There are 15 residues in the CDR3. The junction had 7 bases not matched to a gene; V was cut back by 4 bases and J by 3 bases. CDR3 residues: CASSPRTGEDTEAFF. The CDR3 DNA is TGTGCCAGCAGCCCGCGGACAGGGGAAGACACTGAAGCTTTCTTT.

The gene calls are TRBV23-1 and TRBJ2-7; 7 positions match TRBD1. TRBV23-1 carries the ORF label, with uncertain function. Trimming cost V 0 bases and J 3 bases; bases outside gene matches: 5. The CDR3 spans 15 residues. CDR3 DNA: TGCGCCAGCAGTCAATCCGGGGACAGAAGCTACGAGCAGTACTTC. It yields the protein CASSQSGDRSYEQYF.

CDR3 sequence reads: CASSSSGGGYNEQFF. The CDR3 DNA sequence: TGTGCCAGCAGCTCCTCTGGGGGGGGCTACAATGAGCAGTTCTTC. The J gene is TRBJ2-1, the V gene TRBV7-9, with 7 bases identical to TRBD2. V lost 4 bases to trimming and J lost 3 bases; unmatched junction nucleotides: 6. This CDR3 spans 15 amino acids. CDR1 and CDR2 from the germline V gene are SEHNR and FQNEAQ (reference sequence).

The chain uses TRBV5-4 and TRBJ1-1; 8 nucleotides agree with TRBD1. CDR1 and CDR2 (germline): SGHNT, YYREEE (reference sequence). The CDR3 consists of 13 residues. V lost 5 bases, J lost 4 bases, and 4 bases stayed unmatched. CDR3 sequence reads: CASSFTGGTEAFF. The CDR3 DNA sequence: TGTGCCAGCAGTTTTACAGGGGGCACTGAAGCTTTCTTT.